This section outlines one T cell receptor (beta chain) sequence together with its context. The antigen remains unidentified. One end of the junction is discordant with germline, which a read error may explain. There were likely unrecorded immune exposures, though donors were nominally healthy when sampled. The data are from a study of cytomegalovirus exposure and HLA in healthy donors. The primer mix had 60 Vbeta and 13 Jbeta primers. Profiled with immunoSEQ multiplex PCR; TCRdb holds only in-frame clones, not every one. This table has around 150,000 clones, approximately 80% appearing once. The CDR3 contains 17 residues. The V gene's germline CDR1 is SEHNR and CDR2 FQNEAQ (reference sequence). Whole-study results and caveats: Later analysis found that TCR beta chains associated with HLA were more clonally expanded than other, equally common chains.

Specimen: PBMCs. The sequence was obtained from a middle-aged woman in good health and CMV-seronegative. The chain carries TRBV7-9 and TRBJ2-7; TRBD2 matches 11 bases. CDR3 sequence reads: CSSSLELAGVGHYEQYF. DNA for the CDR3: TGTTCCAGCAGCTTAGAACTAGCGGGAGTGGGTCACTACGAGCAGTACTTC.